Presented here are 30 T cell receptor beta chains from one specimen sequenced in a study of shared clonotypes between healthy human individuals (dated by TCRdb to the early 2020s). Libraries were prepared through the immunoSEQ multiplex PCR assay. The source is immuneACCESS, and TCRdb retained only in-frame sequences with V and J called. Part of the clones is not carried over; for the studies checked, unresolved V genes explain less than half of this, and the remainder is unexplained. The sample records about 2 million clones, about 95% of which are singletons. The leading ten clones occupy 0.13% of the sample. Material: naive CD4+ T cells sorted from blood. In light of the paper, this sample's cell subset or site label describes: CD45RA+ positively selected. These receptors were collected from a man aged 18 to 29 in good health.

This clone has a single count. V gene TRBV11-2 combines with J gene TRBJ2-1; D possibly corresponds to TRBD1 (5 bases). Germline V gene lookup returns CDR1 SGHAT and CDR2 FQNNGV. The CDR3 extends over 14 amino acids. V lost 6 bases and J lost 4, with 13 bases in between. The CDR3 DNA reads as TGTGCCAGCAGTCAAGGGGCTACGTACAATGAGCAGTTCTTC. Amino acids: CASSQGATYNEQFF. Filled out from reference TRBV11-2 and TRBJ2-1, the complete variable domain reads EAGVAQSPRYKIIEKRQSVAFWCNPISGHATLYWYQQILGQGPKLLIQFQNNGVVDDSQLPKDRFSAERLKGVDSTLKIQPAKLEDSAVYLCASSQGATYNEQFFGPGTRLTVL.

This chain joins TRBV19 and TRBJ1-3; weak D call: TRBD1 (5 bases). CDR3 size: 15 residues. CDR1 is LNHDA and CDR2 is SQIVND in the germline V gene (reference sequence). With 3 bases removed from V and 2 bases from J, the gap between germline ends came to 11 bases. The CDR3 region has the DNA TGTGCCAGTAGTATCCAGGGAGGGGCTGGAAACACCATATATTTT. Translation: CASSIQGGAGNTIYF.

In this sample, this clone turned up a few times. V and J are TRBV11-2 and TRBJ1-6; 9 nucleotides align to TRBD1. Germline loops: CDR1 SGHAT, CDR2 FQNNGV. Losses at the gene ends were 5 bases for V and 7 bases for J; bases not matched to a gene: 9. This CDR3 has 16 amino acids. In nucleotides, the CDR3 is TGTGCCAGCAGCACCCGACAGGGGGTAAACAATTCACCCCTCCACTTT. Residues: CASSTRQGVNNSPLHF. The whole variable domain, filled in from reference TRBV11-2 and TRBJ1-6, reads EAGVAQSPRYKIIEKRQSVAFWCNPISGHATLYWYQQILGQGPKLLIQFQNNGVVDDSQLPKDRFSAERLKGVDSTLKIQPAKLEDSAVYLCASSTRQGVNNSPLHFGNGTRLTVT.

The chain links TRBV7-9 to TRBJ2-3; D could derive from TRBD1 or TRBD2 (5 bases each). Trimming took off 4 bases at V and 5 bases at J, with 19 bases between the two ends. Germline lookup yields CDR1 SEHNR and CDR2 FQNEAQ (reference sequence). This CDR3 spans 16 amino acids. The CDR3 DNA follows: TGTGCCAGCAGCTCGCTATCGGGAAAGGGGCGAGATACGCAGTATTTT. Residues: CASSSLSGKGRDTQYF.

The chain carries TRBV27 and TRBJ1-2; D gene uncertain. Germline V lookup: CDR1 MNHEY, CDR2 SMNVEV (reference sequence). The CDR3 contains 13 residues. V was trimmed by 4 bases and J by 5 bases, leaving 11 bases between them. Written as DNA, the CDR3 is TGTGCCAGCAGTTCCGTGGGTGGTTATGGCTACACCTTC. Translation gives CASSSVGGYGYTF.

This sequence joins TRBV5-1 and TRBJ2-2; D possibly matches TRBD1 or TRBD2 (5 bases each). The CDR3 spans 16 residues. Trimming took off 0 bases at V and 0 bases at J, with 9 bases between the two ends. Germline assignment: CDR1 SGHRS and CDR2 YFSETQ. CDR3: CASSLAGTTNTGELFF. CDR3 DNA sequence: TGCGCCAGCAGCTTGGCCGGGACCACGAACACCGGGGAGCTGTTTTTT.

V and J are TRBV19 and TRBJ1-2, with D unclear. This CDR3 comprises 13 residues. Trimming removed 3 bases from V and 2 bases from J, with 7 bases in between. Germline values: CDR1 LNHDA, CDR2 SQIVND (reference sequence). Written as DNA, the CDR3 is TGTGCCAGTAGTATCCAGCAAAACTATGGCTACACCTTC. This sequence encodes CASSIQQNYGYTF.

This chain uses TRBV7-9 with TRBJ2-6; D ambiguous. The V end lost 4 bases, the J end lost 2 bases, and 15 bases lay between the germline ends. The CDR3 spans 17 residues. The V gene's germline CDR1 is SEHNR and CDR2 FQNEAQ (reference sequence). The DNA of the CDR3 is TGTGCCAGCAGCTCGCAGAGGTTAGCTGCTGGGGCCAACGTCCTGACTTTC. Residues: CASSSQRLAAGANVLTF.

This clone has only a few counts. The CDR3 loop reads CASRDPHQDSPLHF. The CDR3 DNA reads TGTGCCAGCAGGGATCCTCATCAGGATTCACCCCTCCACTTT. The V gene is TRBV6-1, the J gene TRBJ1-6; D uncertain. This CDR3 comprises 14 residues. V was shortened by 6 bases and J by 8 bases, with 14 bases between the two germline ends. CDR1 and CDR2 (germline): MNHNS, SASEGT.

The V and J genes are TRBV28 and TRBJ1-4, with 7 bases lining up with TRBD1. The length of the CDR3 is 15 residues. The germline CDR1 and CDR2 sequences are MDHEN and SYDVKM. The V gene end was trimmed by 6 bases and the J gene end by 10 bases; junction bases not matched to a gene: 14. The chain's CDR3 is CASRQTGVDGGKLFF. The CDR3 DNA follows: TGTGCCAGCAGACAAACAGGGGTTGATGGGGGAAAACTGTTTTTT.

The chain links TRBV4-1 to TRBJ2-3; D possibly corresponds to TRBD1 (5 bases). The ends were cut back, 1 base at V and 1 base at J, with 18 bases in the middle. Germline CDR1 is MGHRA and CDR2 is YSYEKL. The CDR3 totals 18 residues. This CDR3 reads CASSQAGKISTGTDTQYF. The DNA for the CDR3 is TGCGCCAGCAGCCAAGCAGGGAAGATCAGTACCGGCACAGATACGCAGTATTTT.

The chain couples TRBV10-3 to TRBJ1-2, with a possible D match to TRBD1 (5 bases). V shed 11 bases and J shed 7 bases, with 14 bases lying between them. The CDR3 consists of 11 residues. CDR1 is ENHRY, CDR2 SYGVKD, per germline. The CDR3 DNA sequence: TGTGCCGCGAGTGGGGGTTCTGGCTACACCTTC. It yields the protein CAASGGSGYTF.

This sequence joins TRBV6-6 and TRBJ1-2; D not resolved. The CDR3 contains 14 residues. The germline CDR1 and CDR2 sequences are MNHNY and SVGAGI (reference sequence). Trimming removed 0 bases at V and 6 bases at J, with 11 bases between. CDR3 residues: CASSYSGFGNGYTF. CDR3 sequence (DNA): TGTGCCAGCAGTTACTCGGGATTTGGTAATGGCTACACCTTC.

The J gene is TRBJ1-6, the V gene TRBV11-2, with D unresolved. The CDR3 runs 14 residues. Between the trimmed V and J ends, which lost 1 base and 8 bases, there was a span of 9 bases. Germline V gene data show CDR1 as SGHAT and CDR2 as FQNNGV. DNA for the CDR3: TGTGCCAGCAGCTTAGGGAGACCTGATTCACCCCTCCACTTT. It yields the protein CASSLGRPDSPLHF.

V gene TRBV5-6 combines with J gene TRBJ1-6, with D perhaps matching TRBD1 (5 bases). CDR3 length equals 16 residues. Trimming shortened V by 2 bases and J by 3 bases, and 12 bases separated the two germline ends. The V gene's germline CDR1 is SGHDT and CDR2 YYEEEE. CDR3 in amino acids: CASSFGGGVYNSPLHF. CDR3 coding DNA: TGTGCCAGCAGCTTCGGGGGTGGGGTCTATAATTCACCCCTCCACTTT.

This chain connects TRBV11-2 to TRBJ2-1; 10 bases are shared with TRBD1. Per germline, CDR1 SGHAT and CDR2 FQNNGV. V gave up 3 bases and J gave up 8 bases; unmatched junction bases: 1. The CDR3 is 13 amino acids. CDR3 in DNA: TGTGCCAGCAGCTTGGGGACAGGGGATGAGCAGTTCTTC. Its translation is CASSLGTGDEQFF.

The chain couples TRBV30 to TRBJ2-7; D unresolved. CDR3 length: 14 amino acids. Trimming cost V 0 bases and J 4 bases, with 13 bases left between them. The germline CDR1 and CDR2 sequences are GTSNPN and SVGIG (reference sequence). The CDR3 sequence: CAWSVELGFYEQYF. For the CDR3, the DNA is TGTGCCTGGAGTGTTGAGCTAGGTTTTTACGAGCAGTACTTC.

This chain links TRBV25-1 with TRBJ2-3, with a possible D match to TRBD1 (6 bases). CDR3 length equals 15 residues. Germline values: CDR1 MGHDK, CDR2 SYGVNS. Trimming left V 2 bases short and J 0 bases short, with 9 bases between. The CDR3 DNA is TGTGCCAGCAGTGAAGGACAGCCCAGCACAGATACGCAGTATTTT. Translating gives CASSEGQPSTDTQYF.

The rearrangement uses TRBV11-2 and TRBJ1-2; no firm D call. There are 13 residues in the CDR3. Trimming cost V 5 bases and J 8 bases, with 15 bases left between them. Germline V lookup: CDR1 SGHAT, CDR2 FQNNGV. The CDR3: CASSHPEGLGYTF. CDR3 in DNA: TGTGCCAGCAGCCACCCGGAAGGGCTCGGCTACACCTTC.

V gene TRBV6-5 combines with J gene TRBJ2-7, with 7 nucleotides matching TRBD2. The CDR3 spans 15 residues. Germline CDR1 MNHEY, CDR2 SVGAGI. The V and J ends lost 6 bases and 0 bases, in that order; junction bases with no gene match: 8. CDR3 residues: CASSSSGVSSYEQYF. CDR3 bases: TGTGCCAGCAGCTCGAGCGGGGTCAGCTCCTACGAGCAGTACTTC.

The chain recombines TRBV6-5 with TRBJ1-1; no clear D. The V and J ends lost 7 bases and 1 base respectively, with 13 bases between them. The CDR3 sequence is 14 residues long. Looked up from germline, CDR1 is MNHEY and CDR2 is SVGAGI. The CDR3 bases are TGTGCCAGCACCCACCTCGAAGGGAACACTGAAGCTTTCTTT. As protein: CASTHLEGNTEAFF.

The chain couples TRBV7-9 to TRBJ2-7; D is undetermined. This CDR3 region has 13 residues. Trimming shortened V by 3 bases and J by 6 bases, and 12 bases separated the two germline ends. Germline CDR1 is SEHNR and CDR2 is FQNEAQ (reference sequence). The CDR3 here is CASSFITPGEQYF. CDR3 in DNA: TGTGCCAGCAGCTTTATCACGCCGGGCGAGCAGTACTTC. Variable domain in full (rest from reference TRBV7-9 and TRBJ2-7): DTGVSQNPRHKITKRGQNVTFRCDPISEHNRLYWYRQTLGQGPEFLTYFQNEAQLEKSRLLSDRFSAERPKGSFSTLEIQRTEQGDSAMYLCASSFITPGEQYFGPGTRLTVT.

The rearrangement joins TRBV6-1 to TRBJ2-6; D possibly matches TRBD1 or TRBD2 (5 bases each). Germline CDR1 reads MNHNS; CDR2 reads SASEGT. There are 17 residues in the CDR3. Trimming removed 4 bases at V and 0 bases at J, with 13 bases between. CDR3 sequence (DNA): TGTGCCAGCAGTGGGGGGTCTCCACTCTCTGGGGCCAACGTCCTGACTTTC. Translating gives CASSGGSPLSGANVLTF.

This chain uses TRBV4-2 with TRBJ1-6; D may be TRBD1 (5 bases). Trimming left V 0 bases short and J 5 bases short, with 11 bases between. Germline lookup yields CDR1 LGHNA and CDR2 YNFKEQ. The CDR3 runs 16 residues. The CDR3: CASSQERRQNNSPLHF. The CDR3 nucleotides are TGTGCCAGCAGCCAAGAAAGGAGACAGAATAATTCACCCCTCCACTTT.

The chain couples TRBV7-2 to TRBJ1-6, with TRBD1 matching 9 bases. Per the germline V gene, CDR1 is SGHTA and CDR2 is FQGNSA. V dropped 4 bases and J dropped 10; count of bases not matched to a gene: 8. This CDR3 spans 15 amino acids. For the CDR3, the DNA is TGTGCCAGCAGCTCAACAGGGGGCGCCGGATCACCCCTCCACTTT. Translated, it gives CASSSTGGAGSPLHF.

Here the CDR3 DNA reads TGTGCCAGCAGTTTAACTGGCAGCTTCTCTGGGGCCAACGTCCTGACTTTC. Encoded protein: CASSLTGSFSGANVLTF. This rearrangement joins TRBV27 to TRBJ2-6, with no clear D. The CDR3 is 17 residues long. With 2 bases removed from V and 0 bases from J, the gap between germline ends came to 11 bases. The germline V gene encodes CDR1 MNHEY and CDR2 SMNVEV (reference sequence).

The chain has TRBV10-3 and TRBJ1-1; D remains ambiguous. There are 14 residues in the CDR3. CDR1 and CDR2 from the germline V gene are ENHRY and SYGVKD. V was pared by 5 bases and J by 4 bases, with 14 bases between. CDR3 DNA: TGTGCCATCAGTCCCGGGGTCGGGCCCACTGAAGCTTTCTTT. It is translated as CAISPGVGPTEAFF.

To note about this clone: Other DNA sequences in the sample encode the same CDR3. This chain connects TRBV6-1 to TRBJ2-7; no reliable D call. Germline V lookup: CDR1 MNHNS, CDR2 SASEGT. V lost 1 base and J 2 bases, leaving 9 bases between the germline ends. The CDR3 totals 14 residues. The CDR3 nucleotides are TGTGCCAGCAGTGAAGTTAGAGGACCCTACGAGCAGTACTTC. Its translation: CASSEVRGPYEQYF.

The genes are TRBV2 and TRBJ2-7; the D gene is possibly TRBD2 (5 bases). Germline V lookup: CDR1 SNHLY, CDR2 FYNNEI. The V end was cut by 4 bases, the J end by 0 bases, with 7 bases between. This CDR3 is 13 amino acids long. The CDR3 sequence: CASSADYSYEQYF. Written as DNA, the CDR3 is TGTGCCAGCAGTGCAGACTACTCCTACGAGCAGTACTTC.

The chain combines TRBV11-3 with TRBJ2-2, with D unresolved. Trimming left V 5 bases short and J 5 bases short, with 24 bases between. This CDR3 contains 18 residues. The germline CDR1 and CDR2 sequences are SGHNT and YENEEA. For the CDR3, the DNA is TGTGCCAGCAGCCCCCAATCCCCCAGGAACTTGAAAACCGGGGAGCTGTTTTTT. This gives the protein CASSPQSPRNLKTGELFF.